The clone carrying this TCR beta chain was found once. This entry comes from a study of cytomegalovirus exposure and HLA in healthy donors. The study ran its PCR with 60 Vbeta and 13 Jbeta primers. Clones were sequenced by immunoSEQ multiplex PCR, and TCRdb holds only the in-frame ones, with some missing. The sample has roughly 250,000 clones, roughly two thirds seen once. Trimming left V 2 bases short and J 0 bases short, with 6 bases between. Germline lookup yields CDR1 MNHEY and CDR2 SMNVEV (reference sequence). The CDR3 is 14 amino acids. The genes are TRBV27 and TRBJ2-3, with D hard to call. Input material: PBMCs. The TCR sequence derives from a female donor in good health and CMV-seronegative. In DNA, the CDR3 is TGTGCCAGCAGTTTACAGGATAGCACAGATACGCAGTATTTT. Encoded protein: CASSLQDSTDTQYF.